This entry concerns a single T cell receptor beta chain. No antigen is known for it. During its preparation, the TCRbeta library received unique molecular identifiers. TCRdb ran MiXCR on the PCR reads and lists one entry per CDR3 protein. The repertoire has 500,000 to 650,000 distinct CDR3 sequences, about an eighth of them found once; the top ten carry 14%. The data originate from a study of T-cell reconstitution after alpha-beta-depleted transplantation in children. Study-wide results and limits: Surviving recipient T cells and thymic progenitors produced the high day-60 TCRbeta diversity seen in some patients. A year post-transplant, T-cell counts and diversity derived mostly from newly produced T cells. Expanded graft clones, several hundred of them, were reportedly the source of alpha-beta T cells about two months after transplant.

Specimen: PBMCs, mostly from graft donor cells, collected 180 days after TCRalphabeta/CD19-depleted stem cell transplant. This clonotype was sampled from a female patient younger than 10 who had a stem cell transplant for aplastic anemia, so the T cells may come from the graft donor.

This chain's CDR3 is CASSARTGGGRRQPQHF. CDR3 sequence (DNA): TGTGCCAGCAGCGCCCGGACAGGGGGCGGAAGGCGTCAGCCCCAGCATTTT. The chain recombines TRBV5-6 with TRBJ1-5; 11 positions agree with TRBD1. The CDR3 extends over 17 amino acids. The V gene's germline CDR1 is SGHDT and CDR2 YYEEEE. V lost 4 bases and J lost 6; bases outside the gene matches: 12.